The clone carrying this T cell receptor beta chain came up many times. What it binds is not known. With V trimmed by 1 base and J by 3 bases, 6 bases remained unmatched. This CDR3 is built from 17 residues. CDR1 and CDR2 from the germline V gene are SEHNR and FQNEAQ (reference sequence). The data originate from a study of human T cells and chemical hapten exposure. Study background: Small pooled library volume differences chiefly drove per-sample TCR yield variation.

The library put unique molecular identifiers onto individual cDNA molecules. Under the authors' procedure: Counts of TCRs in each sample centred on a median of approximately 96,000 and extended from around 25,000 to 690,000. In TCRdb, the reads were re-called with MiXCR into one record per CDR3 protein. Clone size and V and J calls follow TCRdb, not the original study. The sample lists roughly 120,000 distinct CDR3 sequences, around 9% occurring once. Overall study results and limits: Sensitization with DPC brought no change to TCRs above 1 in 1000 in frequency.

Unseparated into fractions, whole blood served as the source from which total RNA was extracted. The sequenced material came from whole blood. The sequence came from a human donor in good health. Some clones in this sample may be carry-over from other donors' samples. The rearrangement uses TRBV7-9 and TRBJ1-2; 12 bases agree with TRBD1. The CDR3 DNA reads as TGTGCCAGCAGCTTAGAAGGGACAGGGGGCGCGGACTATGGCTACACCTTC. The encoded protein is CASSLEGTGGADYGYTF.